One T cell receptor beta chain is described in this entry. The antigen is unknown. The data originate from a study of cytomegalovirus exposure and HLA in healthy donors. Broader study findings: The dataset shows that most TCR sequences were rare, while some public TCRs occurred in many donors. Highly shared sequence variants in one cluster were likely a sequencing artifact. A later analysis associated under 20,000 TCR beta sequences with HLA alleles at a 0.05 false discovery rate.

Germline V gene data show CDR1 as WNHNN and CDR2 as SYGVQD (reference sequence). Trimming stripped 4 bases from V and 4 bases from J, with 20 bases between. This CDR3 contains 17 residues. PCR primers comprised 60 Vbeta and 13 Jbeta primers. Libraries were prepared by immunoSEQ multiplex PCR; TCRdb keeps only in-frame clonotypes and omits some of them. The sample shows some 220,000 clones, around 80% of them seen only once. The chain employs TRBV10-1 and TRBJ1-5; D might be TRBD1 (6 bases). The sequenced sample consisted of PBMCs. This clonotype was obtained from a woman aged 55-69 years in good health and CMV-seropositive. Written as DNA, the CDR3 is TGCGCCAGCAGTGTGACAGCTAACAGGGCTAGTAATCAGCCCCAGCATTTT. This sequence encodes CASSVTANRASNQPQHF.